Shown below are 13 T cell receptor beta chains from a single sample sequenced in a study of monozygotic twins with inflammatory bowel disease. One entry per CDR3 protein, without DNA, is what TCRdb gives after re-calling the 5' RACE reads. This listing includes approximately 150,000 distinct CDR3 sequences. Sequencing used blood. The receptors come from a human donor with ulcerative colitis or Crohn's disease, or a healthy co-twin of an affected twin (not recorded which).

This rearrangement joins TRBV11-2 to TRBJ2-1; without DNA, the TCRdb call of TRBD1 cannot be checked. The CDR3 sequence is 14 residues long. Looked up from germline, CDR1 is SGHAT and CDR2 is FQNNGV. This CDR3 reads CASSPPTGKVEQFF.

V usage is TRBV5-6 and J usage is TRBJ1-2; TCRdb lists TRBD1, though no DNA is available to test this call. Per the germline V gene, CDR1 is SGHDT and CDR2 is YYEEEE. The CDR3 has 14 residues. CDR3 in amino acids: CASSGDRANYGYTF.

The chain combines TRBV5-1 with TRBJ1-1; TCRdb indicates TRBD1, and absent DNA this call remains unverified. Germline V gene sequence: CDR1 SGHRS, CDR2 YFSETQ. The CDR3 contains 12 residues. CDR3: CASSTPGAEAFF.

The gene calls are TRBV28 and TRBJ2-1. This CDR3 is 14 amino acids long. CDR1 is MDHEN, CDR2 SYDVKM, per germline. CDR3 sequence: CASGRGGSYNEQFF.

The J gene is TRBJ2-1, the V gene TRBV7-2; TCRdb picks TRBD1, but there is no DNA to check that call. Looked up from germline, CDR1 is SGHTA and CDR2 is FQGNSA. The CDR3 spans 15 residues. This chain's CDR3 is CASTTRVGGYNEQFF.

The CDR3 reads CASSGTSGIADTQYF. The genes are TRBV6-1 and TRBJ2-3; TCRdb designates TRBD2, a call that cannot be tested without DNA. The CDR3 covers 15 residues. Per the germline V gene, CDR1 is MNHNS and CDR2 is SASEGT.

The chain combines TRBV7-8 with TRBJ1-3; without DNA, the TCRdb call of TRBD1 cannot be checked. The germline V gene has CDR1 SGHVS and CDR2 FQNEAQ. This CDR3 has 14 amino acids. The CDR3: CASSQGASGNTIYF.

The chain is built from TRBV28 and TRBJ1-5; TCRdb calls TRBD1, which cannot be checked without DNA. Germline V gene lookup returns CDR1 MDHEN and CDR2 SYDVKM. This CDR3 contains 15 residues. This chain's CDR3 is CASSTPDRDNQPQHF. Supplemented by reference TRBV28 and TRBJ1-5, the full variable domain reads DVKVTQSSRYLVKRTGEKVFLECVQDMDHENMFWYRQDPGLGLRLIYFSYDVKMKEKGDIPEGYSVSREKKERFSLILESASTNQTSMYLCASSTPDRDNQPQHFGDGTRLSIL.

The CDR3 loop is CSARPLVSYNEQFF. This chain uses TRBV20-1 with TRBJ2-1; TCRdb's D call of TRBD2 is untestable without DNA. The CDR3 length is 14 residues. From germline, CDR1 is DFQATT and CDR2 SNEGSKA (reference sequence).

The gene calls are TRBV10-3 and TRBJ1-1. Germline values: CDR1 ENHRY, CDR2 SYGVKD. The CDR3 extends over 14 amino acids. The CDR3 protein is CAISDRLMNTEAFF.

The chain recombines TRBV4-2 with TRBJ1-6; the D call of TRBD1 rests on TCRdb alone, since no DNA is present to check it. This CDR3 has 17 amino acids. Germline V gene data show CDR1 as LGHNA and CDR2 as YNFKEQ. The CDR3 here is CASSQEPGGASNSPLHF.

The J gene is TRBJ2-3, the V gene TRBV27; the TRBD1 assignment by TCRdb is unverifiable without DNA. The CDR3 totals 13 residues. CDR1 is MNHEY and CDR2 is SMNVEV in the germline V gene (reference sequence). CDR3 amino acids: CASRPLGTDTQYF.

This chain joins TRBV11-2 and TRBJ1-1. Germline assignment: CDR1 SGHAT and CDR2 FQNNGV. This CDR3 has 16 amino acids. CDR3 residues: CASSLEGGLVNTEAFF.